The 23 T cell receptor beta chains reported below all come from one sample, sequenced in a study of T cell responses to AZD1222 COVID-19 vaccine. The assay was immunoSEQ multiplex PCR, and TCRdb's table has in-frame clones only and misses some. The sample has 85,000 to 100,000 clones, around 90% seen once. Sequencing used peripheral blood, obtained on day 0 of AZD1222 vaccination. The receptor source for this set is an adult in good health.

The chain carries TRBV5-1 and TRBJ1-6; 7 nucleotides align to TRBD1. Germline CDR1 SGHRS, CDR2 YFSETQ. The V and J ends lost 4 bases and 7 bases, in that order; junction bases with no gene match: 8. This CDR3 region has 15 residues. CDR3 protein: CASSPSRQGNSPLHF. Written as DNA, the CDR3 is TGCGCCAGCAGCCCCAGCAGACAGGGAAATTCACCCCTCCACTTT.

V is TRBV19 and J is TRBJ2-3, with D hard to call. The length of the CDR3 is 15 residues. The germline V gene encodes CDR1 LNHDA and CDR2 SQIVND (reference sequence). With 2 bases removed from V and 0 bases from J, the gap between germline ends came to 9 bases. The CDR3 DNA is TGTGCCAGTAGTATATCTGGGGTTAGCACAGATACGCAGTATTTT. Protein sequence: CASSISGVSTDTQYF. Combining the CDR3 with reference TRBV19 and TRBJ2-3 gives the whole variable domain DGGITQSPKYLFRKEGQNVTLSCEQNLNHDAMYWYRQDPGQGLRLIYYSQIVNDFQKGDIAEGYSVSREKKESFPLTVTSAQKNPTAFYLCASSISGVSTDTQYFGPGTRLTVL.

The chain uses TRBV9 and TRBJ2-5; 7 bases fit TRBD1. The V gene's germline CDR1 is SGDLS and CDR2 YYNGEE. V gave up 3 bases and J gave up 0 bases; unmatched junction bases: 5. The CDR3 is 15 residues long. The CDR3 region is CASSAKQGYQETQYF. In DNA, the CDR3 is TGTGCCAGCAGCGCGAAACAGGGGTACCAAGAGACCCAGTACTTC.

The rearrangement links TRBV7-2 to TRBJ1-4; 7 bases are shared with TRBD1. V trimming: 3 bases; J trimming: 5 bases; junction bases outside the gene matches: 6. CDR3 length: 15 amino acids. Germline CDR1 reads SGHTA; CDR2 reads FQGNSA. The DNA of the CDR3 is TGTGCCAGCAGCTTGTCCGGGACAGAAAATGAAAAACTGTTTTTT. Protein sequence: CASSLSGTENEKLFF.

The rearrangement joins TRBV28 to TRBJ2-5, with D perhaps assigned TRBD1 or TRBD2 (6 bases each). V shed 6 bases and J shed 3 bases, with 8 bases lying between them. The CDR3 spans 12 residues. Per the germline V gene, CDR1 is MDHEN and CDR2 is SYDVKM. The CDR3 protein is CASRRGEETQYF. The CDR3 coding sequence is TGTGCCAGCAGAAGGGGGGAAGAGACCCAGTACTTC.

CDR3 protein: CASSERWGWTEAFF. The CDR3 DNA reads TGTGCCAGCAGTGAAAGGTGGGGTTGGACTGAAGCTTTCTTT. V and J are TRBV6-1 and TRBJ1-1; D gene unclear. Trimming removed 2 bases at V and 5 bases at J, with 12 bases between. This CDR3 contains 14 residues. Per germline, CDR1 MNHNS and CDR2 SASEGT.

The genes are TRBV5-1 and TRBJ1-1, with D possibly matching TRBD1 (5 bases). The germline CDR1 and CDR2 sequences are SGHRS and YFSETQ. The V gene lost 2 bases and the J gene lost 3 bases, with 20 bases spanning the gap. The CDR3 loop spans 17 amino acids. Here the CDR3 reads CASSFRDLSLGYTEAFF. In nucleotides, the CDR3 is TGCGCCAGCAGCTTCCGGGACTTAAGTCTAGGCTACACTGAAGCTTTCTTT.

V and J are TRBV19 and TRBJ2-1, with 7 bases aligning to TRBD2. V trimming: 0 bases; J trimming: 4 bases; junction bases outside the gene matches: 6. Germline CDR1 is LNHDA and CDR2 is SQIVND (reference sequence). This CDR3 is 16 amino acids long. The CDR3 protein is CASSIDTGAGYNEQFF. In DNA form, the CDR3 reads TGTGCCAGTAGTATAGATACGGGAGCGGGGTACAATGAGCAGTTCTTC.

The rearrangement joins TRBV2 to TRBJ1-4; 7 nucleotides align to TRBD1. The V and J ends lost 5 bases and 7 bases, in that order; junction bases with no gene match: 7. Germline-derived CDR1 and CDR2 are SNHLY and FYNNEI. This CDR3 contains 14 residues. The CDR3 is CASSSRDSIEKLFF. The CDR3 DNA follows: TGTGCCAGCAGTAGCCGGGACAGCATTGAAAAACTGTTTTTT.

The V and J genes are TRBV5-5 and TRBJ1-2, with D tentatively TRBD1 (6 bases). This CDR3 is built from 12 residues. V lost 4 bases and J 7 bases, leaving 11 bases between the germline ends. CDR1 is SGHKS, CDR2 YYEKEE, per germline (reference sequence). As DNA, the CDR3 is TGTGCCAGCAGCCTAGGGACATTTGGCTACACCTTC. It encodes CASSLGTFGYTF. The entire variable domain, with the rest obtained from reference TRBV5-5 and TRBJ1-2, is as follows: DAGVTQSPTHLIKTRGQQVTLRCSPISGHKSVSWYQQVLGQGPQFIFQYYEKEERGRGNFPDRFSARQFPNYSSELNVNALLLGDSALYLCASSLGTFGYTFGSGTRLTVV.

This clone was seen more than once but under ten times. The chain carries TRBV2 and TRBJ2-5; no definite D call. Germline-derived CDR1 and CDR2 are SNHLY and FYNNEI. V was pared by 4 bases and J by 5 bases, with 8 bases between. The CDR3 loop spans 12 amino acids. This chain's CDR3 is CASSASRETQYF. The CDR3 bases are TGTGCCAGCAGTGCTAGTCGGGAGACCCAGTACTTC.

The rearrangement links TRBV3-1 (or the pseudogene TRBV3-2) to TRBJ1-4; D ambiguous. The CDR3 extends over 14 amino acids. The V and J ends lost 1 base and 8 bases respectively, with 11 bases between them. Germline CDR1 is LGHDT and CDR2 is YNNKEL (reference sequence). CDR3 sequence (DNA): TGTGCCAGCAGCCAAGTAGGGATGGACGAAAAACTGTTTTTT. This sequence encodes CASSQVGMDEKLFF.

The chain combines TRBV4-1 with TRBJ2-1, with 13 bases aligning to TRBD2. CDR1 MGHRA and CDR2 YSYEKL come from the germline V gene. The CDR3 is made up of 17 amino acids. V shed 1 base and J 2 bases; nucleotides not matched to a gene: 2. CDR3 amino acids: CASSQGLAGGTYNEQFF. Written as DNA, the CDR3 is TGCGCCAGCAGCCAAGGACTAGCGGGGGGAACCTACAATGAGCAGTTCTTC.

CDR3 nucleotide sequence: TGTGCCAGCAGCCGATGGACAGGGAGCTCCTACAATGAGCAGTTCTTC. Its translation: CASSRWTGSSYNEQFF. The rearrangement uses TRBV3-1 (or the pseudogene TRBV3-2) and TRBJ2-1; 8 bases agree with TRBD1. The CDR3 contains 16 residues. The V gene's germline CDR1 is LGHDT and CDR2 YNNKEL (reference sequence). V lost 4 bases and J lost 0; bases outside the gene matches: 5.

V gene TRBV21-1 combines with J gene TRBJ2-3; the D call TRBD2 from the table was never checked on the DNA. TRBV21-1 is a known pseudogene. CDR3 length: 12 amino acids. Here the CDR3 reads CASSKESPPQYF. The CDR3 DNA follows: TGTGCCAGCAGCAAAGAGAGCCCCCCTCAGTATTTT.

CDR3 protein: CATSAPSSLWTANQPQHF. CDR3 DNA sequence: TGTGCCACTTCCGCCCCGAGTAGCTTGTGGACAGCCAATCAGCCCCAGCATTTT. The chain couples TRBV19 to TRBJ1-5; D might be TRBD1 (6 bases). Germline CDR1 is LNHDA and CDR2 is SQIVND (reference sequence). This CDR3 is 18 amino acids long. The V gene lost 10 bases and the J gene lost 3 bases, with 28 bases spanning the gap.

This chain joins TRBV18 and TRBJ2-1, with TRBD1 identical over 7 bases. CDR1 and CDR2 from the germline V gene are KGHSH and LQKENI. The CDR3 is 15 residues long. The V gene end was trimmed by 3 bases and the J gene end by 5 bases; junction bases not matched to a gene: 7. The chain's CDR3 is CASSPPGQINNEQFF. In nucleotides, the CDR3 is TGTGCCAGCTCACCTCCGGGACAGATAAACAATGAGCAGTTCTTC.

This chain joins TRBV4-1 and TRBJ1-2; a possible D gene is TRBD1 (6 bases). The CDR3 contains 17 residues. Per germline, CDR1 MGHRA and CDR2 YSYEKL. Trimming left V 6 bases short and J 5 bases short, with 25 bases between. The CDR3 region is CASRNRPGRQAPYGYTF. The CDR3 DNA reads as TGCGCCAGCAGAAATAGGCCCGGGAGACAGGCCCCGTATGGCTACACCTTC.

J is TRBJ2-5 and V is TRBV28; a possible D gene is TRBD2 (5 bases). The CDR3 runs to 11 residues. Trimming shortened V by 8 bases and J by 2 bases, and 6 bases separated the two germline ends. Germline CDR1 and CDR2: MDHEN and SYDVKM. The CDR3 nucleotides read TGTGCCAGCCGGGGTCAAGAGACCCAGTACTTC. It codes for CASRGQETQYF.

V and J are TRBV28 and TRBJ2-7; TRBD1 might be the D (5 bases). Germline loops: CDR1 MDHEN, CDR2 SYDVKM. The CDR3 runs 13 residues. V was clipped by 6 bases and J by 3 bases, with 12 bases between them. The CDR3 protein is CASSPGRNYEQYF. The CDR3 bases are TGTGCCAGCAGCCCAGGGCGGAACTACGAGCAGTACTTC.

This chain links TRBV28 with TRBJ2-7; TRBD2 aligns across 10 bases. The CDR3 totals 14 residues. V gave up 3 bases and J gave up 7 bases; unmatched junction bases: 6. Germline-derived CDR1 and CDR2 are MDHEN and SYDVKM. The CDR3 DNA reads TGTGCCAGCAGTTTTAGCGGGGGGTCCTGGGAGCAGTACTTC. It translates to CASSFSGGSWEQYF.

The chain carries TRBV18 and TRBJ1-4; the D gene is possibly TRBD1 (5 bases). Trimming removed 3 bases at V and 0 bases at J, with 8 bases between. Germline assignment: CDR1 KGHSH and CDR2 LQKENI. This CDR3 is 15 amino acids long. CDR3 DNA sequence: TGTGCCAGCTCACCGCAAGGGGCAACTAATGAAAAACTGTTTTTT. Amino acids: CASSPQGATNEKLFF.

This rearrangement joins TRBV6-6 to TRBJ1-5; no clear D. From germline, CDR1 is MNHNY and CDR2 SVGAGI (reference sequence). The CDR3 has 13 residues. Trimming removed 5 bases at V and 4 bases at J, with 9 bases between. CDR3 residues: CASSQSRNQPQHF. CDR3 nucleotide sequence: TGTGCCAGCAGTCAGAGTCGGAATCAGCCCCAGCATTTT.